The rows below give T cell receptor beta chains drawn from one sample of a study of cytomegalovirus exposure and HLA in healthy donors. Sequencing was performed with immunoSEQ multiplex PCR; in TCRdb, only in-frame clones are kept and a portion is missing. Of fewer than 100,000 clones in the sample, 60% to 85% were seen once. Sequencing used PBMCs. These receptors were obtained from a man between 60 and 70 years old in good health and CMV-seropositive. Both conserved end residues are part of each CDR3. The D gene is left open where the match is weak. Clone sizes are given selectively: once, few, many, or a class where the clone is expanded.

TRBV7-8,-,TRBJ1-4,-,CASSLRLGAGVKLFF,TGTGCCAGCAGCTTAAGGCTGGGGGCAGGGGTAAAACTGTTTTTT
TRBV10-3,-,TRBJ1-1,-,CAISEWEENTEAFF,TGTGCCATCAGTGAGTGGGAGGAGAACACTGAAGCTTTCTTT
TRBV5-1,TRBD1,TRBJ1-1,once,CASSLQGIEAFF,TGCGCCAGCAGCTTACAGGGGATTGAAGCTTTCTTT
TRBV5-1,TRBD1,TRBJ2-7,-,CASSSHRDRGRHEQYF,TGCGCCAGCAGTTCCCACCGGGACAGGGGGCGCCACGAGCAGTACTTC
TRBV5-6,TRBD1,TRBJ1-2,-,CASSSWTGGLPNYGYTF,TGTGCCAGCAGCTCCTGGACAGGGGGATTGCCTAACTATGGCTACACCTTC
TRBV6-5,-,TRBJ1-1,-,CASSSLPGNEAFF,TGTGCCAGCAGCTCCCTTCCAGGTAATGAAGCTTTCTTT
TRBV6-4,-,TRBJ1-3,once,CASSVEDSYSGNTIYF,TGTGCCAGCAGTGTAGAGGACAGTTACTCTGGAAACACCATATATTTT
TRBV4-3,-,TRBJ2-7,-,CASSQDTPTGILIYEQYF,TGCGCCAGCAGCCAAGATACGCCGACAGGAATCCTTATCTACGAGCAGTACTTC
TRBV7-9,TRBD1,TRBJ1-4,-,CASSLRHGTGDEKLFF,TGTGCCAGCAGCCTTAGACACGGGACAGGAGACGAAAAACTGTTTTTT
TRBV2,TRBD1,TRBJ2-2,-,CASRGARGRVGELFF,TGTGCCAGCAGGGGGGCCAGGGGGCGCGTCGGGGAGCTGTTTTTT
TRBV11-3,-,TRBJ1-4,-,CASSSSRSGKVFF,TGTGCCAGCAGTTCATCACGGTCCGGGAAGGTGTTTTTT
TRBV14,-,TRBJ2-7,-,CASSQDGPYEQYF,TGTGCCAGCAGCCAAGATGGCCCCTACGAGCAGTACTTC
TRBV29-1,TRBD1,TRBJ2-7,-,CSVAIQGDGEQYF,TGCAGCGTTGCGATACAGGGGGACGGTGAGCAGTACTTC
TRBV7-2,-,TRBJ2-7,-,CASSFSGNPSYEQYF,TGTGCCAGCAGCTTCTCAGGGAACCCTTCCTACGAGCAGTACTTC
TRBV7-3,-,TRBJ2-1,-,CASSLGPVDEQFF,TGTGCCAGCAGCTTAGGGCCGGTGGATGAGCAGTTCTTC
TRBV9,TRBD1,TRBJ1-2,-,CASSVDRGINYGYTF,TGTGCCAGCAGCGTGGACAGGGGTATTAACTATGGCTACACCTTC
TRBV7-9,-,TRBJ1-2,-,CASSSLSLNYGYTF,TGTGCCAGCAGCTCACTCTCCCTGAACTATGGCTACACCTTC
TRBV6-5,-,TRBJ2-2,-,CASSGTNTGELFF,TGTGCCAGCAGCGGGACAAACACCGGGGAGCTGTTTTTT
TRBV10-3,-,TRBJ2-7,-,CAIGSQAVMHEQYF,TGTGCCATCGGGAGCCAGGCGGTTATGCACGAGCAGTACTTC
TRBV5-1,-,TRBJ1-4,few,CASTGGTGEKLFF,TGCGCCAGCACCGGAGGAACGGGCGAAAAACTGTTTTTT
TRBV5-1,TRBD1,TRBJ2-3,-,CASSVQGATDTQYF,TGCGCCAGCAGCGTACAGGGGGCTACAGATACGCAGTATTTT
TRBV2,TRBD1,TRBJ1-3,-,CASSEAPRGTVSGNTIYF,TGTGCCAGCAGTGAAGCGCCCCGCGGGACAGTCTCTGGAAACACCATATATTTT
TRBV7-2,-,TRBJ2-7,-,CASSLSSYEQYF,TGTGCCAGCAGCCTTAGCTCCTACGAGCAGTACTTC
TRBV7-2,TRBD1,TRBJ2-1,-,CASSPDRASYNEQFF,TGTGCCAGCAGCCCAGACAGGGCCTCCTACAATGAGCAGTTCTTC
TRBV19,-,TRBJ2-7,-,CASSLQGPSYEQYF,TGTGCCAGTAGTCTCCAGGGTCCTTCTTACGAGCAGTACTTC
TRBV7-7,TRBD1,TRBJ2-1,-,CASSYRDREHDEQFF,TGTGCTAGCAGCTACCGGGACAGGGAACACGATGAGCAGTTCTTC
TRBV5-1,TRBD2,TRBJ2-3,-,CASSTTSGGLDTQYF,TGCGCCAGCAGCACGACTAGCGGGGGGTTAGATACGCAGTATTTT
TRBV10-1,-,TRBJ1-2,-,CASTGGGRDMGTSNYGYTF,TGCGCCAGCACCGGGGGGGGGCGGGATATGGGTACATCGAACTATGGCTACACCTTC
TRBV5-1,TRBD1,TRBJ2-7,-,CASSLSGGFLYEQYF,TGCGCCAGCAGCTTGTCAGGGGGCTTTCTCTACGAGCAGTACTTC
TRBV19,TRBD1,TRBJ1-4,few,CASSPWTGRGATNEKLFF,TGTGCCAGTAGTCCTTGGACAGGGAGAGGCGCAACTAATGAAAAACTGTTTTTT
TRBV7-2,TRBD1,TRBJ1-1,once,CASRLRGAPNTEAFF,TGTGCCAGCAGGCTCAGGGGGGCGCCTAACACTGAAGCTTTCTTT
TRBV6-5,-,TRBJ1-2,-,CASSQTDANYGYTF,TGTGCCAGCAGTCAGACAGATGCTAACTATGGCTACACCTTC
TRBV30,TRBD1,TRBJ1-3,-,CAWSTEPIGGYSGNTIYF,TGTGCCTGGAGTACGGAACCCATAGGGGGCTACTCTGGAAACACCATATATTTT
TRBV11-1,TRBD1,TRBJ2-7,-,CASSLRGQGAGNEQYF,TGTGCCAGCAGCTTACGGGGGCAGGGGGCCGGGAACGAGCAGTACTTC
TRBV19,TRBD1,TRBJ2-7,-,CASSPRGQGRGEQYF,TGTGCCAGTAGTCCCCGAGGACAGGGACGGGGCGAGCAGTACTTC
TRBV19,-,TRBJ1-1,few,CASSYGSPYTEAFF,TGTGCCAGTAGTTACGGGTCACCTTACACTGAAGCTTTCTTT
TRBV9,TRBD1,TRBJ2-2,-,CASSVGGQGAYTGELFF,TGTGCCAGCAGCGTAGGTGGGCAGGGGGCTTACACCGGGGAGCTGTTTTTT
TRBV7-6,TRBD2,TRBJ2-1,-,CASSKYPTSGGRLEQFF,TGTGCCAGCAGCAAATACCCGACTAGCGGGGGGCGCCTTGAGCAGTTCTTC
TRBV7-9,TRBD1,TRBJ1-1,few,CASSPRAGGLVNTEAFF,TGTGCCAGCAGCCCTCGGGCAGGGGGCCTCGTGAACACTGAAGCTTTCTTT
TRBV5-1,-,TRBJ2-3,-,CASSLAAGAATDTQYF,TGCGCCAGCAGCTTGGCCGCGGGGGCTGCCACAGATACGCAGTATTTT
TRBV2,TRBD1,TRBJ2-5,-,CASRSGTGGVQLKETQYF,TGTGCCAGCAGGTCCGGGACAGGGGGCGTCCAGCTTAAAGAGACCCAGTACTTC
TRBV6-1,TRBD2,TRBJ2-1,-,CASSERGSSYNEQFF,TGTGCCAGCAGTGAGCGGGGGAGCTCCTACAATGAGCAGTTCTTC
TRBV30,TRBD1,TRBJ1-1,-,CAFRKQGANTEAFF,TGTGCCTTCCGAAAACAGGGGGCTAACACTGAAGCTTTCTTT
TRBV6-6,-,TRBJ2-3,-,CASSYQTNTDTQYF,TGTGCCAGCAGTTACCAGACTAACACAGATACGCAGTATTTT
TRBV11-1,TRBD1,TRBJ2-1,once,CASSRVTGQGPNEQFF,TGTGCCAGCAGCCGCGTAACCGGACAGGGCCCCAATGAGCAGTTCTTC
TRBV28,-,TRBJ1-2,-,CASSSRGLRGYTF,TGTGCCAGCAGTTCTCGGGGGTTGAGGGGCTACACCTTC
TRBV7-9,TRBD2,TRBJ2-3,-,CASISGGSTDTQYF,TGTGCCAGCATTAGCGGGGGGAGCACAGATACGCAGTATTTT
TRBV4-2,-,TRBJ1-6,once,CASSLASMNSPLHF,TGTGCCAGCAGCCTCGCTAGTATGAATTCACCCCTCCACTTT
TRBV18,TRBD1,TRBJ1-1,-,CASSPPDRALDTEAFF,TGTGCCAGCTCACCACCGGACAGGGCCCTTGACACTGAAGCTTTCTTT
TRBV10-3,TRBD1,TRBJ2-5,-,CAISETGTGQETQYF,TGTGCCATCAGTGAGACCGGGACAGGGCAAGAGACCCAGTACTTC
TRBV7-2,-,TRBJ2-2,-,CASSLGGIGELFF,TGTGCCAGCAGCTTAGGAGGTATCGGGGAGCTGTTTTTT
TRBV9,-,TRBJ1-1,-,CASSKEGENTEAFF,TGTGCCAGCAGCAAAGAGGGGGAGAACACTGAAGCTTTCTTT
TRBV5-1,-,TRBJ2-3,-,CASSLYTSTDTQYF,TGCGCCAGCAGCTTGTATACTAGCACAGATACGCAGTATTTT